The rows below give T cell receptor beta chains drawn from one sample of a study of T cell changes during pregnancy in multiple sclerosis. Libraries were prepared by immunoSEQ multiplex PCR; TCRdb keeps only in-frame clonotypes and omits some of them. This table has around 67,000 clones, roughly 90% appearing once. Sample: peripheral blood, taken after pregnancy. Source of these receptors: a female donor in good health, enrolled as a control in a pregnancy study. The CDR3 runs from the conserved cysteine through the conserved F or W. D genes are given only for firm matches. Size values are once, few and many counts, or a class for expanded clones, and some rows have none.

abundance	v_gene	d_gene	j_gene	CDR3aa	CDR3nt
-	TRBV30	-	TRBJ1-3	CAWSAGGSGNTIYF	TGTGCCTGGAGTGCGGGGGGCTCTGGAAACACCATATATTTT
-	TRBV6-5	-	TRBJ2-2	CASTDWDTGELFF	TGTGCCAGCACAGACTGGGACACCGGGGAGCTGTTTTTT
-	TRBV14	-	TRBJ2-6	CASSQVGGSGANVLTF	TGTGCCAGCAGCCAAGTGGGAGGCTCTGGGGCCAACGTCCTGACTTTC
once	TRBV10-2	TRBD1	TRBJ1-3	CASSGQGAAGNTIYF	TGCGCCAGCAGTGGGCAGGGGGCGGCAGGAAACACCATATATTTT
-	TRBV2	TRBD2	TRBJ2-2	CASTEAGAGTGELFF	TGTGCCAGCACAGAGGCGGGAGCGGGCACCGGGGAGCTGTTTTTT
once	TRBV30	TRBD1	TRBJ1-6	CAWSRGQGNSPLHF	TGTGCCTGGAGTAGAGGACAGGGGAATTCACCCCTCCACTTT
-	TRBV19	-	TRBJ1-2	CASSGEIYYGYTF	TGTGCCAGCTCGGGGGAAATTTACTATGGCTACACCTTC
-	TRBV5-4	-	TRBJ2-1	CALKGLTYNEQFF	TGTGCCCTTAAGGGACTCACCTACAATGAGCAGTTCTTC
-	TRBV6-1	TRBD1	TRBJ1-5	CASSGGDRGQPQHF	TGTGCCAGCAGTGGGGGGGACAGGGGTCAGCCCCAGCATTTT
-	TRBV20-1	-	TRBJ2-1	CSARGGREQFF	TGCAGTGCTAGGGGGGGGCGTGAGCAGTTCTTC
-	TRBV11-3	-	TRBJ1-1	CASSPTAGVAFF	TGTGCCAGCAGCCCTACAGCAGGGGTTGCTTTCTTT
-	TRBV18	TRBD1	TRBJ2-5	CASSPRDRYQETQYF	TGTGCCAGCTCACCACGGGACAGGTACCAAGAGACCCAGTACTTC
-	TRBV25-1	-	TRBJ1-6	CASSEQGNSPLHF	TGTGCCAGCAGTGAACAGGGGAATTCACCCCTCCACTTT
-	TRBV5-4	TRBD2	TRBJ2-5	CASSLSLAGPLETQYF	TGTGCCAGCAGCTTGTCGCTAGCGGGGCCTTTGGAGACCCAGTACTTC
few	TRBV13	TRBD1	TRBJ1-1	CASSFDRVATEAFF	TGTGCCAGCAGCTTTGACAGGGTGGCCACTGAAGCTTTCTTT